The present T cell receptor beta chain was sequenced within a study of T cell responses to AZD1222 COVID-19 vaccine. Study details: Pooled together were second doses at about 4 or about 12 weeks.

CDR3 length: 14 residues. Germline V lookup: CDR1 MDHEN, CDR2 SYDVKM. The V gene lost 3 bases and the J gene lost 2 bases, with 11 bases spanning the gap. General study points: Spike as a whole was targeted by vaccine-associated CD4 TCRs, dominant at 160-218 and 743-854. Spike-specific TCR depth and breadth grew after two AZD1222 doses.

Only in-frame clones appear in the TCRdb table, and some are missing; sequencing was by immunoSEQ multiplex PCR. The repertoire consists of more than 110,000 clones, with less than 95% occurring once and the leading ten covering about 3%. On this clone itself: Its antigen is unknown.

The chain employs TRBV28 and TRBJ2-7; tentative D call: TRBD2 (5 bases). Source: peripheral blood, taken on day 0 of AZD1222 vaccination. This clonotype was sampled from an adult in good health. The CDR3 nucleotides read TGTGCCAGCAGTTTTGGCGGGTTCCCCTACGAGCAGTACTTC. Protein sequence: CASSFGGFPYEQYF.